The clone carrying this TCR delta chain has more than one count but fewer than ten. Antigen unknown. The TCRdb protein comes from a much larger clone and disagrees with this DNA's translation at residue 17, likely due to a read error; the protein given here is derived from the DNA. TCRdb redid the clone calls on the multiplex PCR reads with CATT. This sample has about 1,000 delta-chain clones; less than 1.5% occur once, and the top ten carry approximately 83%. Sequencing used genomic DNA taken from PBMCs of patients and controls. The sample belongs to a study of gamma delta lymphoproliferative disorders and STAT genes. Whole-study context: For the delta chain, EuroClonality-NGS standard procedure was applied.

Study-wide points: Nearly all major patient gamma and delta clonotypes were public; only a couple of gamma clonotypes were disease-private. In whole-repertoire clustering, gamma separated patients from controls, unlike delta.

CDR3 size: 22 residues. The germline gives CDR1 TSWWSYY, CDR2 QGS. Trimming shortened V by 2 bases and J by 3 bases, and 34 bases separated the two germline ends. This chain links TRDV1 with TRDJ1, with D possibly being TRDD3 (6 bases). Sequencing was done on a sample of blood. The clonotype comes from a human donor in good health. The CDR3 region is CALGEKKGVHSRLGRYADKLIF. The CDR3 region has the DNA TGTGCTCTTGGGGAAAAGAAAGGAGTCCACAGTAGGCTGGGGCGGTACGCCGATAAACTCATCTTT.